Following are 25 T cell receptor gamma chains from one sample sequenced in a study of gamma-delta chains in newborns, infants, children. TCRdb reprocessed the reads using CATT. The sample shows 500 or so gamma-chain clones, just under 3% of them seen only once. Sequenced input: blood. The receptors were gathered from a child who was a newborn, infant or young child, either healthy, febrile or measles-vaccinated (not recorded which).

This clone was seen more than once but under ten times. With a far larger clone one base away, a read error is the likely cause. The chain combines TRGV9 with TRGJP1. The CDR3 sequence is 9 residues long. Per germline, CDR1 GITISATS and CDR2 ISYDGTV (reference sequence). CDR3 amino acids: CTTGWFEIF. The CDR3 nucleotides read TGTACCACTGGTTGGTTCGAGATATTT.

This clone was counted only a few times. This sequence may be a read error, since a much larger clone differs from it by one base. The chain links TRGV3 to TRGJ1 or TRGJ2. The CDR3 consists of 14 residues. Germline V gives CDR1 VTNTFY, CDR2 YDVSTARD (reference sequence). DNA of the CDR3: TGTGCCACCTGGGACAGGTCGAATTGTTATAAGAAACTCTTT. Translated, it gives CATWDRSNCYKKLF.

In its sample, this clone is large (0.1 to 1%). Different DNA sequences within this sample yield the same CDR3. The rearrangement links TRGV3 to TRGJP2. The CDR3 runs 15 residues. Germline values: CDR1 VTNTFY, CDR2 YDVSTARD (reference sequence). V dropped 0 bases and J dropped 1; count of bases not matched to a gene: 2. The CDR3 region is CATWDRLSSDWIKTF. The CDR3 DNA sequence: TGTGCCACCTGGGACAGGCTTAGTAGTGATTGGATCAAGACGTTT.

This clone occurred a few times. For this DNA, TCRdb reports the protein of a much larger clone, which diverges at residue 2, most likely from a read error; the protein presented here is translated directly from the DNA. The chain employs TRGV9 and TRGJP1. This CDR3 is 13 amino acids long. Germline CDR1 GITISATS, CDR2 ISYDGTV (reference sequence). The CDR3: CTLWEVTGWFKIF. CDR3 DNA sequence: TGTACCTTGTGGGAGGTCACTGGTTGGTTCAAGATATTT.

Turning to this clone: It differs at one base from a far larger clone, so likely a read error. The rearrangement joins TRGV3 to TRGJ1 or TRGJ2. This CDR3 comprises 11 residues. CDR1 is VTNTFY, CDR2 YDVSTARD, per germline (reference sequence). CDR3 protein: CAAWDRQGKLF. CDR3 nucleotides: TGTGCCGCCTGGGACAGGCAGGGGAAACTCTTT.

This clone is large within its sample. This sample also contains other DNA sequences that code for the same CDR3. The chain links TRGV3 to TRGJP. CDR1 and CDR2 from the germline V gene are VTNTFY and YDVSTARD (reference sequence). With 10 bases clipped from V and 4 bases from J, the junction kept 1 base outside the gene matches. This CDR3 comprises 13 residues. The DNA for the CDR3 is TGTGCCACTCAAGAGTTGGGCAAAAAAATCAAGGTATTT. This encodes CATQELGKKIKVF.

This clone was observed a handful of times. A much larger clone differs from this one at a single base, so this may be a read error. The chain joins TRGV4 to TRGJP2. The junction had 8 bases not matched to a gene; V was cut back by 0 bases and J by 10 bases. The germline V gene encodes CDR1 EGSTGY and CDR2 YDSYTSSV. The CDR3 is made up of 14 amino acids. The CDR3 is CATWDGPCGWIKTF. CDR3 DNA sequence: TGTGCCACCTGGGATGGGCCGTGTGGTTGGATCAAGACGTTT.

On this clone: A far larger clone is off by one base, so a read error is likely. V is TRGV4 and J is TRGJ1 or TRGJ2. From germline, CDR1 is EGSTGY and CDR2 YDSYTSSV. The length of the CDR3 is 11 residues. CDR3 nucleotides: TGTGCCTCCTGGGATTATTATAAGAAACTCTTT. As protein: CASWDYYKKLF.

Turning to this clone: The protein recorded in TCRdb matches a much larger clone and deviates from this DNA's translation at residue 4, suggesting a read error; the protein here is obtained by translating the DNA. This sequence joins TRGV9 and TRGJP. This CDR3 is 16 amino acids long. Germline CDR1 and CDR2: GITISATS and ISYDGTV (reference sequence). The CDR3 DNA sequence: TGTGCCTTGCGGGAGGCGCAAGAGTTGGGCAAAAAAATCAAGGTATTT. Its translation: CALREAQELGKKIKVF.

This clone was counted between two and nine times. A read error likely explains this, since a far larger clone differs by one base. This same CDR3 is encoded by further DNA sequences in the sample. V is TRGV9 and J is TRGJP. CDR1 and CDR2 (germline): GITISATS, ISYDGTV (reference sequence). The CDR3 length is 16 residues. The CDR3 DNA is TGTGCCTTGTGGGAGGCTCAAGAGTTGGGTAAAAAAATCAAGGTATTT. This codes for CALWEAQELGKKIKVF.

This clone was seen a handful of times. With a far larger clone one base away, a read error is the likely cause. The V gene is TRGV9, the J gene TRGJP. The CDR3 length is 17 residues. Looked up from germline, CDR1 is GITISATS and CDR2 is ISYDGTV (reference sequence). DNA of the CDR3: TGTGCCTTGTGGGAGGTGCGGGTAGAGTTGGGCGAAAAAATCAAGGTATTT. Its protein is CALWEVRVELGEKIKVF.

Worth noting for this clone: TCRdb pairs this DNA with a much larger clone's protein that differs at residues 3 and 6, likely a read error; the protein shown was translated from the DNA. The genes are TRGV9 and TRGJP1. CDR3 size: 13 residues. Germline V gives CDR1 GITISATS, CDR2 ISYDGTV (reference sequence). The CDR3 reads CAWWEGTGWFKIF. The CDR3 DNA is TGTGCCTGGTGGGAGGGCACTGGTTGGTTCAAGATATTT.

Regarding this clone: A far bigger clonotype differs at one base, so this is likely a read error. Other DNA sequences in this sample translate to the same CDR3. J is TRGJ1 or TRGJ2 and V is TRGV9. The germline CDR1 and CDR2 sequences are GITISATS and ISYDGTV (reference sequence). The CDR3 covers 12 residues. The CDR3 DNA sequence: TGTGCCTTGTGGGAGGTGTACTATAAGAAACTCTTC. Its translation: CALWEVYYKKLF.

As regards this clone: This is likely an artifact of a read error, given a far larger clone one base away. The chain uses TRGV9 and TRGJP. Germline V gene sequence: CDR1 GITISATS, CDR2 ISYDGTV (reference sequence). V was clipped by 2 bases and J by 11 bases; unmatched bases: 6. The CDR3 has 15 residues. The CDR3 sequence: CALWEGEMGKKIKVF. Here the CDR3 DNA reads TGTGCCTTGTGGGAGGGGGAGATGGGCAAAAAAATCAAGGTATTT.

This clone was recorded a few times. This likely traces to a read error, being one base from a far larger clone. The genes are TRGV5 and TRGJ1 or TRGJ2. Per germline, CDR1 VINAFY and CDR2 YDVSNSKD. The CDR3 totals 11 residues. CDR3 nucleotides: TGTGCCACCCGGGACAGGCGTGAGAAACTCTTT. Encoded protein: CATRDRREKLF.

There are a few counts of this clone. A far larger clone lies a single base away; this is likely a read error. Different DNA sequences within this sample yield the same CDR3. The genes are TRGV9 and TRGJP. The CDR3 length is 16 residues. The germline gives CDR1 GITISATS, CDR2 ISYDGTV (reference sequence). This CDR3 is CALWETTELGKKIKVF. Here the CDR3 DNA reads TGTGCCTTGTGGGAGACCACCGAGTTGGGCAAAAAAATCAAGGTTTTT.

About this clone itself: TCRdb's protein for this DNA is that of a much larger clone and differs from the translation at residue 10, likely a read error; the protein shown is the DNA translation. This chain uses TRGV2 with TRGJ1 or TRGJ2. The junction had 12 bases not matched to a gene; V was cut back by 0 bases and J by 16 bases. The CDR3 runs to 12 residues. Germline V gene sequence: CDR1 EGSNGY, CDR2 YDSYNSKV. Written as DNA, the CDR3 is TGTGCCACCTGGGACGGGCAAACGGGGAATCTCTTT. As protein: CATWDGQTGNLF.

This clone is categorized as hyperexpanded. The chain uses TRGV5 and TRGJ1 or TRGJ2. In germline, CDR1 is VINAFY, CDR2 YDVSNSKD. The CDR3 covers 11 residues. With 0 bases clipped from V and 11 bases from J, the junction kept 4 bases outside the gene matches. The CDR3 DNA is TGTGCCACCTGGGACAGGCGTGAGAAACTCTTT. Protein sequence: CATWDRREKLF.

With respect to this clone: This DNA translates differently at residue 10 from the TCRdb protein, which is that of a much larger clone; a read error is likely, and the protein shown is the DNA's own translation. V usage is TRGV2 and J usage is TRGJ1 or TRGJ2. CDR1 and CDR2 (germline): EGSNGY, YDSYNSKV. CDR3 length: 13 amino acids. DNA for the CDR3: TGTGCCACCTGGGACGGGCGCCATTATAGGAAACTCTTT. It codes for CATWDGRHYRKLF.

The sample holds a few counts of this clone. A much more abundant neighbour one base away suggests this may be a read error. This chain joins TRGV2 and TRGJ1 or TRGJ2. Germline V gene data show CDR1 as EGSNGY and CDR2 as YDSYNSKV. This CDR3 is built from 11 residues. Trimming removed 0 bases from V and 12 bases from J; junction bases left unmatched: 5. As DNA, the CDR3 is TGTGCCACCTGGGACGGGCACTTGAAACTCTTT. Protein sequence: CATWDGHLKLF.

This clone was seen a few times. A much bigger clone sits one base away, suggesting this may be a read error. The chain combines TRGV3 with TRGJ1 or TRGJ2. The CDR3 runs to 14 residues. Germline V gives CDR1 VTNTFY, CDR2 YDVSTARD (reference sequence). CDR3 in amino acids: CANWDRLWYYKKLF. CDR3 bases: TGTGCCAACTGGGACAGGCTATGGTATTATAAGAAACTCTTT.

Comment on this clone: This likely stems from a read error, as it lies one base from a far larger clone. The CDR3 coding sequence is TGTGCCTTGTGGGAGGTGCAATCCCCAAGTAGTGGTTGGATCAAGACGTTT. This gives the protein CALWEVQSPSSGWIKTF. V and J are TRGV9 and TRGJP2. Germline CDR1 reads GITISATS; CDR2 reads ISYDGTV (reference sequence). This CDR3 has 17 residues.

This clone was observed a few times. This likely reflects a read error, since a far larger clone is one base away. This same CDR3 is encoded by further DNA sequences in the sample. J is TRGJP and V is TRGV9. The CDR3 contains 16 residues. V lost 3 bases and J lost 5; bases outside the gene matches: 4. Looked up from germline, CDR1 is GITISATS and CDR2 is ISYDGTV (reference sequence). The CDR3 sequence: CALWETKELGKKIKVF. DNA of the CDR3: TGTGCCTTGTGGGAGACGAAAGAGTTGGGCAAAAAAATCAAGGTATTT.

By proportion, this clone is large. Different DNA sequences within this sample yield the same CDR3. The V and J genes are TRGV2 and TRGJP2. Germline lookup yields CDR1 EGSNGY and CDR2 YDSYNSKV. Unmatched junction bases numbered 4, after V lost 0 bases and J lost 3 bases. This CDR3 region has 15 residues. The CDR3 sequence is CATWDGRCSDWIKTF. The DNA for the CDR3 is TGTGCCACCTGGGACGGGCGGTGTAGTGATTGGATCAAGACGTTT.

This clone has just a few counts. TCRdb lists the protein of a much larger clone for this DNA, which differs at residue 7, so this is likely a read error; the protein given here is translated from the DNA itself. This chain joins TRGV9 and TRGJP1. Per germline, CDR1 GITISATS and CDR2 ISYDGTV (reference sequence). Unmatched junction bases numbered 3, after V lost 1 base and J lost 7 bases. The CDR3 runs to 13 residues. Here the CDR3 DNA reads TGTGCCTTGTGGGAGGTCAATGGTTGGTTCAAGATATTT. Translation gives CALWEVNGWFKIF.